These T cell receptor beta chains were read from a single sample in a study of blood T cells in healthy people across ages. A single record per CDR3 protein comes from TCRdb applying MiXCR to the 5' RACE reads. The sample lists 1.6 million or so distinct CDR3 sequences; about 31% were seen once. Sequenced material: blood. The receptors stem from a young woman in good health. The CDR3 runs from the conserved cysteine through the conserved F or W. Fields, in order: D gene, J gene, V gene, clone size, CDR3 protein, CDR3 DNA. A D gene is named only where the DNA matches it firmly. Some rows have no size entry. The others give once, few or many, or a class for an expanded clone.

D: -; J: TRBJ2-2; V: TRBV10-3; size: -; CDR3: CAISRDANTGELFF; DNA: TGTGCCATCAGTCGGGACGCGAACACCGGGGAGCTGTTTTTT
D: -; J: TRBJ2-5; V: TRBV6-5; size: many; CDR3: CASNRIGETQYF; DNA: TGTGCCAGCAACAGAATAGGCGAGACCCAGTACTTC
D: -; J: TRBJ2-3; V: TRBV20-1; size: few; CDR3: CSVTNRDHTDTQYF; DNA: TGCAGTGTGACGAACAGGGACCACACAGATACGCAGTATTTT
D: -; J: TRBJ2-5; V: TRBV4-1; size: few; CDR3: CASSQDFRQETQYF; DNA: TGCGCCAGCAGCCAAGATTTCAGGCAGGAGACCCAGTACTTC
D: -; J: TRBJ1-4; V: TRBV20-1; size: -; CDR3: CSARIVGGVTNEKLFF; DNA: TGCAGTGCTAGAATAGTCGGAGGTGTAACTAATGAAAAACTGTTTTTT
D: -; J: TRBJ2-1; V: TRBV9; size: -; CDR3: CASSVASGGEEQFF; DNA: TGTGCCAGCAGCGTAGCCTCTGGGGGCGAGGAGCAGTTCTTC
D: -; J: TRBJ2-1; V: TRBV5-1; size: -; CDR3: CASSVPGGTNEQFF; DNA: TGCGCCAGCAGCGTCCCCGGAGGGACCAATGAGCAGTTCTTC
D: -; J: TRBJ1-1; V: TRBV10-3; size: -; CDR3: CAISGLGQGSPEAFF; DNA: TGTGCCATCAGTGGCCTGGGTCAGGGGAGCCCTGAAGCTTTCTTT
D: -; J: TRBJ1-2; V: TRBV9; size: -; CDR3: CASSPHGGARDYGYTF; DNA: TGTGCCAGCAGCCCGCATGGCGGGGCTAGGGACTATGGCTACACCTTC
D: -; J: TRBJ2-1; V: TRBV21-1; size: -; CDR3: CASSRRGPGAKDNEQFF; DNA: TGTGCCAGCAGCAGAAGAGGGCCGGGGGCGAAAGACAATGAGCAGTTCTTC
D: TRBD2; J: TRBJ2-7; V: TRBV20-1; size: many; CDR3: CSATGLAGVEQYF; DNA: TGCAGTGCAACGGGACTAGCGGGAGTTGAGCAGTACTTC
D: -; J: TRBJ2-5; V: TRBV28; size: -; CDR3: CASSWDPLFNQETQYF; DNA: TGTGCCAGCAGTTGGGACCCCTTATTTAATCAAGAGACCCAGTACTTC
D: -; J: TRBJ1-2; V: TRBV20-1; size: many; CDR3: CSARLGGNYGYTF; DNA: TGCAGTGCTAGACTAGGTGGCAACTATGGCTACACCTTC
D: TRBD1; J: TRBJ1-5; V: TRBV12-3/TRBV12-4; size: few; CDR3: CASRPPQGTGEQPQHF; DNA: TGTGCCAGCAGACCCCCGCAGGGGACAGGGGAACAGCCCCAGCATTTT
D: -; J: TRBJ1-2; V: TRBV7-8; size: -; CDR3: CATSGGALGGYTF; DNA: TGTGCCACAAGCGGGGGGGCGTTGGGTGGCTACACCTTC
D: -; J: TRBJ1-5; V: TRBV6-1; size: -; CDR3: CASSGALSNQPQHF; DNA: TGTGCCAGCAGCGGGGCTTTAAGCAATCAGCCCCAGCATTTT
D: TRBD2; J: TRBJ2-7; V: TRBV3-1; size: many; CDR3: CASSHAGGKLQYF; DNA: TGTGCCAGCAGCCATGCGGGAGGAAAGTTGCAGTACTTC
D: -; J: TRBJ2-2; V: TRBV6-5; size: -; CDR3: CASSYRQGSRTGKLFF; DNA: TGTGCCAGCAGTTACAGGCAGGGAAGTCGAACGGGAAAGCTGTTTTTT
D: TRBD1; J: TRBJ2-7; V: TRBV27; size: few; CDR3: CASSPGQGAIRYEQYF; DNA: TGTGCCAGCAGTCCGGGACAGGGGGCAATTAGGTACGAGCAGTACTTC
D: -; J: TRBJ1-5; V: TRBV18; size: -; CDR3: CASSPGVIGNQPQHF; DNA: TGTGCCAGCTCGCCAGGGGTGATCGGCAATCAGCCCCAGCATTTT
D: TRBD2; J: TRBJ2-6; V: TRBV7-3; size: -; CDR3: CASSLDGLAASGANVRTF; DNA: TGTGCCAGCAGCTTAGATGGACTAGCGGCCTCTGGGGCCAACGTCCGGACTTTC
D: -; J: TRBJ1-5; V: TRBV4-1; size: many; CDR3: CASSQYRENQPQHF; DNA: TGCGCCAGCAGCCAGTACAGGGAGAATCAGCCCCAGCATTTT
D: -; J: TRBJ2-5; V: TRBV5-1; size: -; CDR3: CASSLILVEETQYF; DNA: TGCGCCAGCAGCTTAATACTAGTCGAAGAGACCCAGTACTTC
D: -; J: TRBJ1-2; V: TRBV27; size: -; CDR3: CASIYYGYTF; DNA: TGTGCCAGCATCTACTATGGCTACACCTTC
D: -; J: TRBJ2-1; V: TRBV20-1; size: few; CDR3: CSARPPLLDEQFF; DNA: TGCAGTGCTAGACCACCCTTACTGGATGAGCAGTTCTTC
D: -; J: TRBJ2-5; V: TRBV20-1; size: -; CDR3: CSARDGARQAETQYF; DNA: TGCAGTGCTAGAGATGGAGCGAGACAGGCGGAGACCCAGTACTTC
D: TRBD2; J: TRBJ2-3; V: TRBV5-1; size: -; CDR3: CASSLSGLDGQYF; DNA: TGCGCCAGCAGCCTGTCCGGACTAGACGGGCAGTATTTT
D: -; J: TRBJ2-3; V: TRBV6-5; size: few; CDR3: CATWSSVSTDTQYF; DNA: TGTGCTACCTGGTCTAGCGTTAGCACAGATACGCAGTATTTT
D: TRBD1; J: TRBJ2-5; V: TRBV7-7; size: -; CDR3: CASSHVGQGVWRETQYF; DNA: TGTGCCAGCAGCCATGTGGGACAGGGGGTTTGGCGGGAGACCCAGTACTTC